These T cell receptor beta chains were read from a single sample in a study of blood T cells in healthy people across ages. One entry per CDR3 protein, called by TCRdb with MiXCR from the 5' RACE reads. The sample yields under 2,000,000 distinct CDR3 sequences, approximately 50% seen once. Sequencing was carried out using blood. These receptors were taken from a middle-aged woman in good health. CDR3s include the opening cysteine and the closing phenylalanine or tryptophan.

V,CDR3
TRBV12-3/TRBV12-4,CTSSLRTSGYNEQFF
TRBV20-1,CSARTVGGGTQYF
TRBV7-3,CASSLTIYDRGLFGTDTQYF
TRBV6-2/TRBV6-3,CAGRDGGKPQHF
TRBV20-1,CSARDASRAEKLFF
TRBV20-1,CSASAPRGQADSPLHF
TRBV5-1,CASSLDGARAEKLFF
TRBV4-1,CASSQDRGRNSPLHF
TRBV7-2,CASSYGTGIQETQYF
TRBV28,CASSPTGQGALGYTF
TRBV27,CASSLVDFTDTQYF
TRBV27,CASGRGPRASLNIQYF
TRBV11-2,CASSLDVYSGNTIYF
TRBV7-2,CASSSPITYKDSAKRETQYF
TRBV15,CATSSTGDFTDTQYF
TRBV4-3,CASSQTPTNGWETQYF
TRBV20-1,CSARWGGGLETEAFF
TRBV6-2/TRBV6-3,CASRLTLDTQYF
TRBV5-1,CASSPGQGRWGEQFF
TRBV20-1,CSASGPLRERGSETQYF
TRBV4-3,CASSYELADYNEQYF
TRBV6-4,CASSDAPGHTDTQYF
TRBV4-1,CASSQGWSRDISGANVLTF
TRBV24-1,CATCGPGRGEQYF
TRBV21-1,CTSSLRTGGRGPLHF
TRBV12-3/TRBV12-4,CASGTRGQGNTEAFF
TRBV9,CASSVLETGGDTQYF
TRBV4-3,CASSQLDLGVIPLEQYF
TRBV5-6,CASSHGTGGLNTEAFF
TRBV27,CASTARTNEKLFF
TRBV5-6,CASSEEYNSPLHF
TRBV3-1,CASSQPAGTEQFF
TRBV11-2,CASSSKGASGGRDTQYF
TRBV12-3/TRBV12-4,CASSFGQHGYTF
TRBV27,CASSPGLAVQFF
TRBV6-2/TRBV6-3,CASITGGETGDTQYF
TRBV20-1,CSARSSRGQYF